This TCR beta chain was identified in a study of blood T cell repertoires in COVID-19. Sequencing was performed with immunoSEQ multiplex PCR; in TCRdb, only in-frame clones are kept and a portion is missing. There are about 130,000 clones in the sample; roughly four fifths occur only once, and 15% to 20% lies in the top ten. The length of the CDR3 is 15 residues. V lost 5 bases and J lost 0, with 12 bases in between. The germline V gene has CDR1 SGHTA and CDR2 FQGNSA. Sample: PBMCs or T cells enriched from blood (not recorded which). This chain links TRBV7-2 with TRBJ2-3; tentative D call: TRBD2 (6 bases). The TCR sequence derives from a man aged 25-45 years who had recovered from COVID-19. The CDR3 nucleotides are TGTGCCAGCAGCCCTCGGGAGACTAGCACAGATACGCAGTATTTT. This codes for CASSPRETSTDTQYF. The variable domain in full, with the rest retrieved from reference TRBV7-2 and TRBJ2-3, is GAGVSQSPSNKVTEKGKDVELRCDPISGHTALYWYRQSLGQGLEFLIYFQGNSAPDKSGLPSDRFSAERTGGSVSTLTIQRTQQEDSAVYLCASSPRETSTDTQYFGPGTRLTVL.